This T cell receptor beta chain stems from a study of tumor-infiltrating lymphocytes in oesophageal squamous cell carcinoma. The CDR3 is made up of 14 amino acids. Germline CDR1 and CDR2: SNHLY and FYNNEI. Trimming at V came to 4 bases and at J to 5 bases, leaving 6 bases not matched to a gene. TCRdb recomputed calls from the PCR reads with MiXCR, one row per CDR3 protein. This sample has over 20,000 distinct CDR3 sequences, with around two fifths found just once. The TCR comes from a male donor with esophageal squamous cell carcinoma. What was sequenced was esophageal tumor tissue. The chain recombines TRBV2 with TRBJ1-2, with 8 bases lining up with TRBD1. CDR3 sequence (DNA): TGTGCCAGCAGTGGGACAGGGTTGAGGTATGGCTACACCTTC. Translated: CASSGTGLRYGYTF.